The 11 T cell receptor beta chains reported below all come from one sample, sequenced in a study of shared clonotypes between healthy human individuals. Some clones are missing from TCRdb's copy, which holds only in-frame ones; the method was immunoSEQ multiplex PCR. Of approximately 1.5 million clones in the sample, around 98.5% were seen once. Input material: naive CD4+ T cells sorted from blood. Indicated subset: CD45RA+ positively selected. The receptors shown here come from a man aged 30-40 years in good health.

The chain uses TRBV14 and TRBJ2-7, with D unresolved. The CDR3 totals 12 residues. Germline CDR1 is SGHDN and CDR2 is FVKESK. V was shortened by 3 bases and J by 7 bases, with 10 bases between the two germline ends. CDR3 amino acids: CASSHGFAEQYF. The CDR3 DNA follows: TGTGCCAGCAGCCATGGATTTGCTGAGCAGTACTTC.

This chain connects TRBV2 to TRBJ2-3, with TRBD2 matching over 8 bases. The CDR3 has 14 residues. The trim removed 8 bases at V and 0 bases at J, leaving 4 bases unmatched. The V gene's germline CDR1 is SNHLY and CDR2 FYNNEI. The CDR3 DNA follows: TGTGCCAGCGGTCCTAGCGGGAGCACAGATACGCAGTATTTT. Translating it yields CASGPSGSTDTQYF.

V gene TRBV28 combines with J gene TRBJ2-7; no reliable D call. V lost 9 bases, J lost 6 bases, and 12 bases lay in between. From germline, CDR1 is MDHEN and CDR2 SYDVKM. CDR3 length: 11 residues. The CDR3 loop is CASSRIGEQYF. In DNA, the CDR3 is TGTGCCAGTTCCCGGATTGGCGAGCAGTACTTC. The variable domain in full, with the rest retrieved from reference TRBV28 and TRBJ2-7, is DVKVTQSSRYLVKRTGEKVFLECVQDMDHENMFWYRQDPGLGLRLIYFSYDVKMKEKGDIPEGYSVSREKKERFSLILESASTNQTSMYLCASSRIGEQYFGPGTRLTVT.

The chain carries TRBV7-8 and TRBJ2-2; a weak D match, TRBD1 (6 bases). The CDR3 sequence is 15 residues long. Trimming removed 7 bases from V and 3 bases from J, with 15 bases in between. Germline V gives CDR1 SGHVS, CDR2 FQNEAQ. The CDR3 here is CASTFRDTYTGELFF. For the CDR3, the DNA is TGTGCCAGCACCTTCCGGGACACTTACACCGGGGAGCTGTTTTTT.

This chain joins TRBV28 and TRBJ1-5; 7 nucleotides line up with TRBD1. J gave up 7 bases and V 2 bases, and 8 bases lay outside the gene matches. Germline values: CDR1 MDHEN, CDR2 SYDVKM. CDR3 length equals 15 residues. The CDR3 sequence is CASSLGDSKSQPQHF. CDR3 DNA sequence: TGTGCCAGCAGTTTAGGGGACAGTAAATCCCAGCCCCAGCATTTT.

This chain links TRBV28 with TRBJ2-1, with 9 bases fitting TRBD2. Looked up from germline, CDR1 is MDHEN and CDR2 is SYDVKM. The CDR3 extends over 16 amino acids. J was trimmed by 2 bases and V by 4 bases; bases with no gene match: 6. CDR3 nucleotide sequence: TGTGCCAGCAGTTCTATAGCGGGAGTCCCCTACAATGAGCAGTTCTTC. It translates to CASSSIAGVPYNEQFF.

This rearrangement joins TRBV15 to TRBJ1-5, with TRBD1 as a possible D gene (5 bases). V was clipped by 1 base and J by 7 bases, with 17 bases between them. CDR1 is LNHNV, CDR2 YYDKDF, per germline (reference sequence). The CDR3 runs 16 residues. CDR3 loop: CATSRVLGAQRQPQHF. The CDR3 DNA sequence: TGTGCCACCAGCAGAGTTTTAGGGGCGCAACGACAGCCCCAGCATTTT.

In nucleotides, the CDR3 is TGCGCCAGCAGTCATGGGTGCCACTCCTACAATGAGCAGTTCTTC. It codes for CASSHGCHSYNEQFF. The V gene is TRBV23-1, the J gene TRBJ2-1, with no clear D. TRBV23-1 is labeled an ORF, and its function is uncertain. The V end was cut by 3 bases, the J end by 0 bases, with 9 bases between. The CDR3 runs to 15 residues.

J is TRBJ2-2 and V is TRBV5-1, with a weak D call TRBD1 (5 bases). Germline-derived CDR1 and CDR2 are SGHRS and YFSETQ. The length of the CDR3 is 16 residues. V was pared by 6 bases and J by 2 bases, with 17 bases between. The CDR3: CASNWGQGSNTGELFF. The CDR3, as DNA: TGCGCCAGCAACTGGGGCCAGGGATCAAACACCGGGGAGCTGTTTTTT.

The J gene is TRBJ1-4, the V gene TRBV5-4, with D possibly matching TRBD1 (5 bases). With 4 bases removed from V and 8 bases from J, the gap between germline ends came to 18 bases. The CDR3 contains 15 residues. The germline gives CDR1 SGHNT, CDR2 YYREEE (reference sequence). CDR3 amino acids: CASSRPGTRGEKLFF. The CDR3 DNA follows: TGTGCCAGCAGCCGCCCCGGGACCCGGGGGGAAAAACTGTTTTTT.

This sequence joins TRBV6-5 and TRBJ2-7; 7 bases line up with TRBD2. Looked up from germline, CDR1 is MNHEY and CDR2 is SVGAGI. CDR3 length: 15 amino acids. The V segment lost 6 bases and the J segment 7 bases; nucleotides outside the gene matches: 15. In nucleotides, the CDR3 is TGTGCCAGCAGCCCAGTCCGGGACTATTCTCGGGAGCAGTACTTC. Translation: CASSPVRDYSREQYF.